Listed below are T cell receptor beta chains from one sample, sequenced in a study of OX40 agonist ivuxolimab in advanced cancers. Libraries were prepared by immunoSEQ multiplex PCR; TCRdb keeps only in-frame clonotypes and omits some of them. The sample contains over 60,000 clones, around 94% of which appear only once. Sequenced here: CD4+ or CD8+ T cells sorted from blood, sampled in a trial of the OX40 agonist ivuxolimab. The source of these receptors is an adult with an advanced solid tumor such as melanoma, head and neck, liver or kidney cancer. Each CDR3 is given with its conserved first and last residue. The order of the fields is J gene, clone size, D gene, V gene, CDR3 DNA, CDR3 protein. The D gene is left open where the match is weak. Size is stated for part of the rows, as once, few or many counts, or as a class when the clone is expanded.

TRBJ2-2,once,NA,TRBV7-6,TGTGCCAGCAGCTTACTAACCACCGGGGAGCTGTTTTTT,CASSLLTTGELFF
TRBJ1-6,NA,NA,TRBV5-6,TGTGCCAGCAGCTTGGGAGACAGACCCTATAATTCACCCCTCCACTTT,CASSLGDRPYNSPLHF
TRBJ2-1,NA,NA,TRBV19,TGTGCCAGTAGTATGGGCGGAAACGGATACAATGAGCAGTTCTTC,CASSMGGNGYNEQFF
TRBJ2-7,NA,NA,TRBV29-1,TGCAGCGTTCGTCGGGGAACCGAGCAGTACTTC,CSVRRGTEQYF
TRBJ2-1,once,NA,TRBV13,TGTGCCAGCAGGCTGGGGGCCTACAATGAGCAGTTCTTC,CASRLGAYNEQFF
TRBJ2-7,NA,TRBD2,TRBV28,TGTGCCAGCAGTTTCCCCCCCTCACTAGCGGGGGAGTCCGAGCAGTACTTC,CASSFPPSLAGESEQYF
TRBJ2-4,NA,NA,TRBV15,TGTGCCACCAGCAGTGGGGAAAACATTCAGTACTTC,CATSSGENIQYF
TRBJ1-1,NA,NA,TRBV27,TGTGCCACCTCGATGGTGCTGAACACTGAAGCTTTCTTT,CATSMVLNTEAFF
TRBJ2-1,NA,NA,TRBV2,TGTGCCAGCCCCCCGGCACAGGGCCCGTCGAATGAGCAGTTCTTC,CASPPAQGPSNEQFF
TRBJ2-1,NA,TRBD2,TRBV7-2,TGTGCCAGCAGCTTATCTTGGACTAGCGGGGGGGCTTACAATGAGCAGTTCTTC,CASSLSWTSGGAYNEQFF
TRBJ1-1,NA,NA,TRBV27,TGTGCCAGCGGGCAAAGGGCACGGGGTTCAGCTTTCTTT,CASGQRARGSAFF
TRBJ2-4,NA,NA,TRBV6-5,TGTGCCAGCAGTTACTCGCTAGCCGACATTCAGTACTTC,CASSYSLADIQYF
TRBJ2-7,NA,NA,TRBV7-9,TGTGCCAGCAGCTCGGCCGGGACGGCCTCCTACGAGCAGTACTTC,CASSSAGTASYEQYF
TRBJ2-3,NA,NA,TRBV4-3,TGCGCCAGCAGCCAAGATATCAGCACAGATACGCAGTATTTT,CASSQDISTDTQYF
TRBJ1-2,NA,TRBD1,TRBV19,TGTGCCAGTAGTATGGGACAGGTTGGCTATGGCTACACCTTC,CASSMGQVGYGYTF
TRBJ2-7,NA,NA,TRBV6-5,TGTGCCAGCAGTTACTCGACTACCAGGGAGCAGTACTTC,CASSYSTTREQYF
TRBJ2-3,NA,TRBD2,TRBV19,TGTGCCAGTAGTATCTCCGGGACTAGTTATTCAGATACGCAGTATTTT,CASSISGTSYSDTQYF
TRBJ1-1,NA,TRBD1,TRBV5-5,TGTGCCAGCAGCCGTGATACGACAGGGGACACTGAAGCTTTCTTT,CASSRDTTGDTEAFF
TRBJ2-1,NA,TRBD1,TRBV6-1,TGTGCCAGCAGTGAGGACAGGAGCTCCTACAATGAGCAGTTCTTC,CASSEDRSSYNEQFF
TRBJ1-5,NA,NA,TRBV7-9,TGTGCCAGCAGCTTAGAACCAGGCAATCAGCCCCAGCATTTT,CASSLEPGNQPQHF
TRBJ2-7,NA,TRBD1,TRBV5-4,TGTGCCAGCAGCTGGGGACAGGGGGACTACGAGCAGTACTTC,CASSWGQGDYEQYF
TRBJ2-7,NA,NA,TRBV7-9,TGTGCCAGCAGCTTAGTAGAGGGTGACCGCTACGAGCAGTACTTC,CASSLVEGDRYEQYF
TRBJ2-6,NA,TRBD2,TRBV28,TGTGCCAGCATTGGGCCGACTAGCAAGGGCCCTGGGGCCAACGTCCTGACTTTC,CASIGPTSKGPGANVLTF
TRBJ2-1,NA,NA,TRBV19,TGTGCCAGTAGTATAGGGCTCTACAATGAGCAGTTCTTC,CASSIGLYNEQFF
TRBJ2-7,NA,NA,TRBV4-2,TGTGCCAGCAGCCAAAACTCCCCAGAGGACGAGCAGTACTTC,CASSQNSPEDEQYF
TRBJ2-2,NA,NA,TRBV2,TGTGCCAGCAGTGGCAGGAGTAGCACCGGGGAGCTGTTTTTT,CASSGRSSTGELFF
TRBJ2-1,NA,NA,TRBV27,TGTGCCAGCAGTGTTTGGGGGGTTCACAATGAGCAGTTCTTC,CASSVWGVHNEQFF
TRBJ2-5,NA,NA,TRBV28,TGTGCCAGCAGTCCTCGGACAGCTCGGGGAGAGACCCAGTACTTC,CASSPRTARGETQYF
TRBJ1-4,NA,NA,TRBV7-9,TGTGCCAGCAGCTCCCTAGACAGCATTAATGAAAAACTGTTTTTT,CASSSLDSINEKLFF
TRBJ2-1,NA,NA,TRBV19,TGTGCCAGTACAGGGGCCTCCTACAATGAGCAGTTCTTC,CASTGASYNEQFF
TRBJ1-2,NA,TRBD1,TRBV29-1,TGCAGCGCCGTGGGACAGTCCCCTTGGGATGGCTACACCTTC,CSAVGQSPWDGYTF
TRBJ1-4,NA,TRBD1,TRBV4-3,TGCGCCAGCAGCAAGACAGGGGTGAATGAAAAACTGTTTTTT,CASSKTGVNEKLFF
TRBJ1-2,NA,NA,TRBV9,TGTGCCAGCAGCGCTGGGTATGGCTACACCTTC,CASSAGYGYTF
TRBJ1-5,NA,NA,TRBV9,TGTGCCAGCAGCCCCGACAGGAGCAATCAGCCCCAGCATTTT,CASSPDRSNQPQHF
TRBJ2-1,once,TRBD1,TRBV4-1,TGCGCCAGCAGCCAACCCAGGGGGCGAGGCTACAATGAGCAGTTCTTC,CASSQPRGRGYNEQFF
TRBJ1-2,NA,TRBD1,TRBV6-5,TGTGCCAGCAGCCCCCGACAGGGGGCCCGAGGCTACACCTTC,CASSPRQGARGYTF
TRBJ2-7,NA,NA,TRBV5-6,TGTGCCAGCACAGGGCAGGGTGACGACGAGCAGTACTTC,CASTGQGDDEQYF
TRBJ1-1,once,NA,TRBV18,TGTGCCAGCTCACCACCGGGCGGGAACACTGAAGCTTTCTTT,CASSPPGGNTEAFF
TRBJ2-7,NA,TRBD2,TRBV7-7,TGTGCTAGCAGCTATAGAGCGGGAGGTCCGTACGAGCAGTACTTC,CASSYRAGGPYEQYF
TRBJ2-3,NA,TRBD1,TRBV27,TGTGCCAGCAGTTCCCCGGACAGGGATCCAGATACGCAGTATTTT,CASSSPDRDPDTQYF
TRBJ1-1,NA,TRBD1,TRBV7-8,TGTGCCAGCACCTTTCCCTCGACAGGGCCAAACACTGAAGCTTTCTTT,CASTFPSTGPNTEAFF
TRBJ2-1,NA,TRBD1,TRBV7-2,TGTGCCAGCAGCTTAAACAGGGGGCGGACAGGTGAATTCTTC,CASSLNRGRTGEFF
TRBJ1-1,NA,NA,TRBV14,TGTGCCAGCAGCCAAGATCGAGGGATGAACACTGAAGCTTTCTTT,CASSQDRGMNTEAFF
TRBJ1-1,NA,TRBD1,TRBV28,TGTGCCAGCAGTCACAGGGGGATGAACACTGAAGCTTTCTTT,CASSHRGMNTEAFF
TRBJ1-5,NA,NA,TRBV5-8,TGTGCCAGCAGCGTCCTTCCAGGGGATCAGCCCCAGCATTTT,CASSVLPGDQPQHF
TRBJ1-6,NA,NA,TRBV27,TGTGCCAGCAGTGACCACACGAATTCACCCCTCCACTTT,CASSDHTNSPLHF
TRBJ2-5,NA,NA,TRBV5-1,TGCGCCAGCAGCCCAACAGGAGAGACCCAGTACTTC,CASSPTGETQYF
TRBJ2-3,NA,NA,TRBV7-9,TGTGCCAGCAGCTTATCCGGGACACTGGTAGGGGGCACAGATACGCAGTATTTT,CASSLSGTLVGGTDTQYF
TRBJ2-3,NA,TRBD2,TRBV7-2,TGTGCCAGCAGCCTTAGCGGGGGGGCCCCAGATACGCAGTATTTT,CASSLSGGAPDTQYF
TRBJ2-2,NA,NA,TRBV27,TGTGCCAGCAGTCCCTTGAGCGGGGAGCTGTTTTTT,CASSPLSGELFF
TRBJ1-1,NA,NA,TRBV27,TGTGCCAGCAGTCCGGGACTCGGGGGGAACACTGAAGCTTTCTTT,CASSPGLGGNTEAFF